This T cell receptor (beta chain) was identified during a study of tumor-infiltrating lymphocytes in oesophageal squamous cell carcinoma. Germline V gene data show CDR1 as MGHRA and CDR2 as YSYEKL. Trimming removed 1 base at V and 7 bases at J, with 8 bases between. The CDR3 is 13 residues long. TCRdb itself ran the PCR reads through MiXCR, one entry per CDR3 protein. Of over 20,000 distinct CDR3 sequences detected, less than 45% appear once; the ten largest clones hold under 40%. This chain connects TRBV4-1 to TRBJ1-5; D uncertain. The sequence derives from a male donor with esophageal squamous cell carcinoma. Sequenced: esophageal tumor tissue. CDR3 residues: CASSQVGEQPQHF. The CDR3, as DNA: TGCGCCAGCAGCCAAGTGGGAGAGCAGCCCCAGCATTTT.